The rows below give T cell receptor beta chains drawn from one sample of a study of T cells in Graves' hyperthyroidism and ophthalmopathy. MiXCR, applied by TCRdb to the multiplex PCR reads, yields one record per CDR3 protein. This table holds more than 500,000 distinct CDR3 sequences, 46% found once. Material: peripheral blood or thyroid tissue (not recorded which). These receptors came from an adult woman with Graves' disease, either hyperthyroidism or ophthalmopathy (not recorded which). CDR3s include the opening cysteine and the closing phenylalanine or tryptophan. The D gene is left open where the match is weak. Clone size is shown for a subset of rows, as once, few, many or a class of expanded clone.

many	TRBV10-3	NA	TRBJ1-2	CAITPSPGNYGYTF	TGTGCCATCACCCCTTCTCCCGGTAACTATGGCTACACCTTC
many	TRBV2	NA	TRBJ1-1	CASRAGVGEAFF	TGTGCCAGCAGGGCAGGGGTCGGTGAAGCTTTCTTT
NA	TRBV2	NA	TRBJ1-1	CASRKGGGGTEAFF	TGTGCCAGCAGGAAGGGCGGGGGCGGCACTGAAGCTTTCTTT
few	TRBV7-9	NA	TRBJ2-7	CASSFSFYEQYF	TGTGCCAGCAGTTTTTCGTTTTACGAGCAGTACTTC
NA	TRBV7-9	TRBD2	TRBJ2-7	CASSPGLAGVEKEQYF	TGTGCCAGCTCACCAGGGCTAGCGGGCGTCGAGAAGGAGCAGTACTTC
NA	TRBV2	NA	TRBJ1-5	CASSEAGGGSQPQHF	TGTGCCAGCAGTGAAGCTGGAGGTGGGAGTCAGCCCCAGCATTTT
many	TRBV7-2	TRBD1	TRBJ1-5	CASRKQGQRQPQHF	TGTGCCAGCAGGAAACAGGGGCAAAGACAGCCCCAGCATTTT
many	TRBV6-4	NA	TRBJ2-1	CASSDGSGSYNEQFF	TGTGCCAGCAGTGACGGGAGCGGCTCCTACAATGAGCAGTTCTTC
few	TRBV7-9	NA	TRBJ2-5	CASSLGRGTQYF	TGTGCCAGCAGCTTGGGTCGGGGGACCCAGTACTTC
many	TRBV20-1	NA	TRBJ1-3	CSAQSGGHSSGNTIYF	TGCAGTGCACAAAGTGGGGGACACAGCTCTGGAAACACCATATATTTT
many	TRBV5-1	NA	TRBJ1-1	CASSPTTPRAPNTEAFF	TGCGCCAGCAGCCCCACCACTCCCAGGGCTCCGAACACTGAAGCTTTCTTT
many	TRBV6-5	TRBD1	TRBJ1-4	CASSYGQGNEKLFF	TGTGCCAGCAGTTACGGACAGGGTAATGAAAAACTGTTTTTT
NA	TRBV5-1	NA	TRBJ2-3	CASSSSDSYTDTQYF	TGCGCCAGCAGCTCCAGCGACAGCTACACAGATACGCAGTATTTT
NA	TRBV7-9	NA	TRBJ2-5	CASNKASLLEYGAQYF	TGTGCCAGCAATAAAGCTAGTCTCCTCGAGTATGGGGCCCAGTACTTC
few	TRBV9	TRBD2	TRBJ2-7	CASNVAGAGDEQYF	TGTGCCAGCAATGTAGCGGGGGCTGGTGACGAGCAGTACTTC
many	TRBV27	TRBD2	TRBJ2-7	CASSAVRVAGVAEQYF	TGTGCCAGCAGTGCCGTAAGGGTAGCGGGAGTAGCCGAGCAGTACTTC
NA	TRBV24-1	NA	TRBJ1-1	CASQGQTEAFF	TGTGCTAGCCAGGGCCAGACTGAAGCTTTCTTT
many	TRBV5-6	NA	TRBJ2-5	CASSLRPKETQYF	TGTGCCAGCAGCTTGCGGCCAAAAGAGACCCAGTACTTC
NA	TRBV20-1	NA	TRBJ1-1	CSARSDTEAFF	TGCAGTGCTAGGTCGGACACTGAAGCTTTCTTT
NA	TRBV29-1	TRBD1	TRBJ1-2	CSVGGQGHGGYTF	TGCAGCGTTGGTGGACAGGGTCATGGGGGCTACACCTTC
NA	TRBV15	NA	TRBJ2-6	CATSSLDRIISGANVLTF	TGTGCCACCAGCAGCCTTGACAGAATCATCTCTGGGGCCAACGTCCTGACTTTC
many	TRBV6-5	NA	TRBJ1-1	CASRNREKNTEAFF	TGTGCCAGCAGGAACAGGGAAAAGAACACTGAAGCTTTCTTT
NA	TRBV15	NA	TRBJ1-5	CATSGSSPQHF	TGTGCCACCAGCGGATCTAGTCCCCAGCATTTT
few	TRBV20-1	TRBD1	TRBJ2-7	CSARSGQGRTGEQYF	TGCAGTGCTAGATCCGGACAGGGTAGGACCGGGGAGCAGTACTTC
many	TRBV20-1	TRBD2	TRBJ2-2	CSARGLAENTGELFF	TGCAGTGCCCGCGGACTAGCGGAGAACACCGGGGAGCTGTTTTTT
few	TRBV24-1	NA	TRBJ2-5	CATSAEHTGPFQETQYF	TGTGCCACCAGTGCCGAGCATACCGGCCCGTTCCAAGAGACCCAGTACTTC
many	TRBV7-9	NA	TRBJ1-2	CASIEFGQTLNYGYTF	TGTGCCAGCATCGAATTCGGACAGACCCTTAACTATGGCTACACCTTC
once	TRBV19	NA	TRBJ2-7	CASSTGPCEQYF	TGTGCCAGTAGTACGGGGCCCTGCGAGCAGTACTTC
many	TRBV24-1	TRBD1	TRBJ1-1	CATRTGDNTEAFF	TGTGCCACTAGGACAGGAGATAACACTGAAGCTTTCTTT
NA	TRBV9	NA	TRBJ2-2	CASPGTWGDGELFF	TGTGCCAGCCCCGGGACATGGGGGGACGGGGAGCTGTTTTTT
NA	TRBV6-1	TRBD1	TRBJ1-5	CASSLDRGHGQPQHF	TGTGCCAGCAGTTTAGACAGGGGGCACGGCCAGCCCCAGCATTTT
NA	TRBV25-1	NA	TRBJ1-2	CASLPDYGYTF	TGTGCCAGCTTACCAGACTATGGCTACACCTTC
NA	TRBV10-3	TRBD2	TRBJ2-5	CAIRGRGETQYF	TGTGCCATCCGCGGGAGGGGAGAGACCCAGTACTTC
once	TRBV12-3/TRBV12-4	NA	TRBJ1-1	CASSLIGKGNTEAFF	TGTGCCAGCAGTTTAATCGGCAAGGGGAACACTGAAGCTTTCTTT
few	TRBV7-3	NA	TRBJ2-5	CASSQGNQETQYF	TGTGCCAGCAGCCAGGGAAATCAAGAGACCCAGTACTTC
NA	TRBV5-1	NA	TRBJ2-7	CASSLGPQAF	TGCGCCAGCAGCTTGGGCCCGCAGGCTTTC
many	TRBV6-5	TRBD1	TRBJ1-1	CASSYPGQGSTEAFF	TGTGCCAGCAGTTACCCGGGACAGGGGAGCACTGAAGCTTTCTTT
many	TRBV4-2	TRBD1	TRBJ1-6	CASSQESRDRDNSPLHF	TGTGCCAGCAGCCAAGAAAGTCGGGACAGGGATAATTCACCCCTCCACTTT
NA	TRBV11-3	NA	TRBJ2-5	CARVETQYF	TGTGCCCGGGTAGAGACCCAGTACTTC
few	TRBV27	NA	TRBJ2-7	CASSFYGNPPREQYF	TGTGCCAGCAGTTTTTACGGGAACCCCCCAAGGGAGCAGTACTTC
many	TRBV12-3/TRBV12-4	NA	TRBJ1-2	CASSKQEEDYGYTF	TGTGCCAGCAGTAAACAGGAGGAAGACTATGGCTACACCTTC